A selection of T cell receptor beta chains follows, all from one sample in a study of memory CD8 T cells in hepatitis C reinfection. Clones were read by immunoSEQ multiplex PCR, and TCRdb kept only the in-frame ones, dropping some. The repertoire holds under 50,000 clones, with approximately 87% as singletons. What was sequenced was naive CD8+ T cells sorted from blood. These receptors came from a man in his late teens or twenties with hepatitis C virus infection. Each CDR3 is given with its conserved first and last residue. The D gene is left open where the match is weak. Only part of the rows carry a size: once, few, many, or a class if the clone is expanded.

v_call	d_call	j_call	clone_size	cdr3_nt	cdr3_aa
TRBV19	TRBD2	TRBJ2-7	-	TGTGCCAGTAGTATCGGACTAGCGGGAGGGTCTCCCTACGAGCAGTACTTC	CASSIGLAGGSPYEQYF
TRBV7-9	TRBD1	TRBJ1-4	-	TGTGCCAGCAGCTTATTTTCAGGGGGCGCGGATGAAAAACTGTTTTTT	CASSLFSGGADEKLFF
TRBV5-4	-	TRBJ2-1	-	TGTGCCAGCAGCTCAATTGATGCGGCGGCCGCGAATGAGCAGTTCTTC	CASSSIDAAAANEQFF
TRBV27	TRBD1	TRBJ2-1	once	TGTGCCAGCAGTTCGGGACAGGGGGCGCGGGAGCAGTTCTTC	CASSSGQGAREQFF
TRBV27	-	TRBJ1-2	-	TGTGCCAGCAGTTCTGGGGGCAACTATGGCTACACCTTC	CASSSGGNYGYTF
TRBV7-9	-	TRBJ1-1	few	TGTGCCAGCAGCCCTGATCGGGGGTTGGACACTGAAGCTTTCTTT	CASSPDRGLDTEAFF
TRBV9	-	TRBJ1-3	-	TGTGCCAGCAGCGTAGCGGGAAACACCATATATTTT	CASSVAGNTIYF
TRBV5-6	-	TRBJ2-7	-	TGTGCCAGCAGCTTGGACAGGAGCTACGAGCAGTACTTC	CASSLDRSYEQYF
TRBV5-6	TRBD2	TRBJ2-6	few	TGTGCCAGCAGCGGGGGGGTCTCCGGGGCCAACGTCCTGACTTTC	CASSGGVSGANVLTF
TRBV30	TRBD2	TRBJ2-1	-	TGTGCCTGGAGTGTACCGCTAGCGGGGATCAATGAGCAGTTCTTC	CAWSVPLAGINEQFF
TRBV4-1	-	TRBJ1-6	-	TGCGCCAGCAGCCAAGGTCGACAGGATAATTCACCCCTCCATTTT	CASSQGRQDNSPLHF
TRBV27	TRBD2	TRBJ2-1	-	TGTGCCAGCAGTTTATCGATGGGACTAGCGGGGGGCGAGCAGTTCTTC	CASSLSMGLAGGEQFF
TRBV27	TRBD2	TRBJ2-3	once	TGTGCCAGCAGTGTCGGACTAGCGGCTCAATTGACGCAGTATTTT	CASSVGLAAQLTQYF
TRBV5-1	-	TRBJ1-2	-	-	CASSRVGQGAQEVTF
TRBV11-2	TRBD1	TRBJ1-2	-	TGTGCCAGCAGCGAGGACAGGGATTGGCCTGGTGGCTACACCTTC	CASSEDRDWPGGYTF
TRBV5-6	-	TRBJ1-1	few	TGTGCCAGCAGCGGGGCGGCGAACACTGAAGCTTTCTTT	CASSGAANTEAFF
TRBV19	-	TRBJ2-3	-	TGTGCCAGTAGTATAGGGAGGCAAGGAGATACGCAGTATTTT	CASSIGRQGDTQYF
TRBV5-5	-	TRBJ2-3	-	TGTGCCAGCAGCTTAGGGACTCCTACAGATACGCAGTATTTT	CASSLGTPTDTQYF
TRBV6-6	-	TRBJ1-6	-	TGTGCCAGCAGAGAGGGCCCCGTTTCACCCCTCCACTTT	CASREGPVSPLHF
TRBV7-9	TRBD1	TRBJ1-1	-	TGTGCCAGCAGCGCCATCAATGTCCCCGACAGGGGAGTAACTGAAGCTTTCTTT	CASSAINVPDRGVTEAFF
TRBV19	TRBD1	TRBJ1-1	few	TGTGCCAGTAGTCCGCCGACAGGGGGCTTTACTGAAGCTTTCTTT	CASSPPTGGFTEAFF
TRBV27	TRBD1	TRBJ2-7	-	TGTGCCAGCAGGGACAGGGGATTCTACGAGCAGTACTTC	CASRDRGFYEQYF
TRBV27	TRBD2	TRBJ2-1	-	TGTGCCAGCAGTACCGGACTAGATTATGACAATGAGCAGTTCTTC	CASSTGLDYDNEQFF
TRBV5-4	TRBD2	TRBJ2-3	-	TGTGCCAGCAGCTCAGGGACTAGCGGGCCAAGCACAGATACGCAGTATTTT	CASSSGTSGPSTDTQYF
TRBV19	TRBD2	TRBJ2-1	-	TGTGCCAGTAGTATGGGACTAGCGGGGGGGCGAGCCTACAATGAGCAGTTCTTC	CASSMGLAGGRAYNEQFF
TRBV5-1	-	TRBJ1-2	-	TGCGCCAGCAGCTTGGCCGAGGGGGACCCTAACTATGGCTACACCTTC	CASSLAEGDPNYGYTF
TRBV7-9	-	TRBJ2-5	once	TGTGCCAGCAGCTTAGAGCCAGAGACCCAGTACTTC	CASSLEPETQYF
TRBV7-9	TRBD1	TRBJ2-4	-	TGTGCCAGCAGCCTGACAGGGGGCGGTGGCGACATTCAGTACTTC	CASSLTGGGGDIQYF
TRBV7-6	TRBD1	TRBJ2-1	-	TGTGCCAGCAGCCCCGGGACAGGCCGCGACAATGAGCAGTTCTTC	CASSPGTGRDNEQFF
TRBV27	-	TRBJ2-3	-	TGTGCCAGCAGGCCCGGGGGAAGCACAGATACGCAGTATTTT	CASRPGGSTDTQYF
TRBV7-9	TRBD2	TRBJ2-1	-	TGTGCCAGCAGCCCAGGGACTAGCGGGAGCGATGAGCAGTTCTTC	CASSPGTSGSDEQFF
TRBV9	-	TRBJ1-2	-	TGTGCCAGCAGCGCCACCGGCGACAGACCTACGGCCTTC	CASSATGDRPTAF
TRBV27	TRBD1	TRBJ2-1	once	TGTGCCAGCAGTTTATTGGGACAGGGCTACAATGAGCAGTTCTTC	CASSLLGQGYNEQFF
TRBV7-2	TRBD1	TRBJ2-3	-	TGTGCCAGCAGCTCCGACCTTTGGGACAGGGTAACAGATACGCAGTATTTT	CASSSDLWDRVTDTQYF
TRBV19	-	TRBJ2-2	-	TGTGCCAGTAGCCTGGGGGCCCGAAACACCGGGGAGCTGTTTTTT	CASSLGARNTGELFF
TRBV11-2	-	TRBJ2-5	-	TGTGCCAGCAGCTCCCGGGGTCCCCAGTACTTC	CASSSRGPQYF
TRBV7-9	TRBD2	TRBJ2-1	-	TGTGCCAGCCAGTCTTTAGGGACTACAAATGAGCAGTTCTTC	CASQSLGTTNEQFF
TRBV27	TRBD2	TRBJ2-5	-	TGTGCCAGCAGTTTCGGTAGCGGGGGGGCCGGGACCCAGTACTTC	CASSFGSGGAGTQYF
TRBV6-6	-	TRBJ1-1	-	TGTGCCAGCAGTTACTCCAGTGTCTTT	CASSYSSVF
TRBV7-9	TRBD1	TRBJ2-1	-	TGTGCCAGCAGCTTCCCGGGACAGGGGTACAATGAGCAGTTCTTC	CASSFPGQGYNEQFF
TRBV9	-	TRBJ2-3	-	TGTGCCAGCAGCGTAGAGGGGCAGAGCACAGATACGCAGTATTTT	CASSVEGQSTDTQYF
TRBV2	TRBD1	TRBJ2-2	-	TGTGCCAGCAGATCGACAGGGGGCGGAACCGGGGAGCTGTTTTTT	CASRSTGGGTGELFF
TRBV19	-	TRBJ2-5	-	TGTGCCAGTAGTATAGGACAGTTGGGTTTGGAGACCCAGTACTTC	CASSIGQLGLETQYF
TRBV29-1	TRBD1	TRBJ2-1	-	TGCAGCGCCTGGACAGGAACCTACAATGAGCAGTTCTTC	CSAWTGTYNEQFF
TRBV19	-	TRBJ2-1	-	TGTGCCAGTAGTATAGGCTCAGGGTTCTATGAGCAGTTCTTC	CASSIGSGFYEQFF
TRBV15	TRBD2	TRBJ2-7	-	TGTGCCACCAGCAGAGATCGCGCGGGAGGGGGCTCCGAGCAGTACTTC	CATSRDRAGGGSEQYF
TRBV6-1	-	TRBJ1-1	-	TGTGCCAGCACGAACGGGGAGGCGTACACTGAAGCTTTCTTT	CASTNGEAYTEAFF
TRBV7-9	TRBD2	TRBJ2-3	-	TGTGCCAGCAGCGCCCCCTGGACTAGCGCGAGTGGAGATACGCAGTATTTT	CASSAPWTSASGDTQYF
TRBV5-6	-	TRBJ2-7	-	TGTGCCAGCAGCTTATGGGACCACAGGGTCTACGAGCAGTACTTC	CASSLWDHRVYEQYF
TRBV7-8	TRBD2	TRBJ2-3	-	TGTGCCAGCAGCTTAGGGACTAGCGGCACAGATACGCAGTATTTT	CASSLGTSGTDTQYF
TRBV11-2	TRBD2	TRBJ2-1	-	TGTGCCAGCAGCCGGGGCGGGGGGGGATACAATGAGCAGTTCTTC	CASSRGGGGYNEQFF
TRBV27	-	TRBJ1-6	once	TGTGCCAGCAGTAAACAGAATTCACCCCTCCACTTT	CASSKQNSPLHF
TRBV28	-	TRBJ2-1	-	TGTGCCAGCAGTTTAGAGACAGGCCTCTCCTACAATGAGCAGTTCTTC	CASSLETGLSYNEQFF
TRBV4-2	-	TRBJ2-2	once	TGTGCCAGCAGCCCCGGGGATAACACCGGGGAGCTGTTTTTT	CASSPGDNTGELFF
TRBV7-9	-	TRBJ1-2	few	TGTGCCAGCAGCTCGACAGCGTCCGGCTACACCTTC	CASSSTASGYTF
TRBV27	-	TRBJ2-3	-	TGTGCCAGCAGTTTACTCGGGAGCACAGATACGCAGTATTTT	CASSLLGSTDTQYF
TRBV29-1	TRBD1	TRBJ2-3	few	TGCAGCGTTGAAACCGAGACAGGGGTGCCAGATACGCAGTATTTT	CSVETETGVPDTQYF
TRBV5-1	TRBD1	TRBJ2-7	-	TGCGCCAGCAGGGCCCCGGCTGGGACAGACTCCTACGAGCAGTACTTC	CASRAPAGTDSYEQYF
TRBV2	TRBD2	TRBJ2-1	-	TGTGCCAGCAGTGAAAGTAGCGGGCTTTCCTACAATGAGCAGTTCTTC	CASSESSGLSYNEQFF